These 5 T cell receptor beta chains came from one sample sequenced in a study of blood T cell repertoires in COVID-19 (dated by TCRdb to the early 2020s). Preparation of the library involved the immunoSEQ multiplex PCR assay. Sourced from immuneACCESS, this table was stored by TCRdb with only in-frame sequences that have V and J called. A share of the clones is absent; for the studies checked, an unresolved V gene accounts for under half, and the remainder has no known explanation. In this sample the table shows 250,000 to 300,000 clones, roughly 90% of which occur a single time. 10% to 15% of the sample lies in the top ten. Sequencing was done on a sample of peripheral blood. The receptors stem from a woman aged 25 to 45 with COVID-19, enrolled during active disease.

V usage is TRBV12-3 or TRBV12-4 and J usage is TRBJ1-2; D not resolved. The V and J ends lost 6 bases and 7 bases respectively, with 12 bases between them. The CDR3 is 12 amino acids. The CDR3 nucleotides read TGTGCCAGCAGGAGCGGGGAAGTTGGCTACACCTTC. This codes for CASRSGEVGYTF.

This sequence joins TRBV5-1 and TRBJ2-7, with 11 bases identical to TRBD1. Germline lookup yields CDR1 SGHRS and CDR2 YFSETQ. The CDR3 extends over 16 amino acids. V gave up 0 bases and J gave up 0 bases; unmatched junction bases: 2. The CDR3 sequence is CASSLVGQGASYEQYF. The CDR3 bases are TGCGCCAGCAGCTTGGTTGGACAGGGGGCCTCCTACGAGCAGTACTTC.

V is TRBV4-1 and J is TRBJ2-3; 9 bases align to TRBD2. The CDR3 length is 15 residues. The germline gives CDR1 MGHRA, CDR2 YSYEKL. With 4 bases clipped from V and 4 bases from J, the junction kept 6 bases outside the gene matches. CDR3 sequence reads: CASSLRGGQADTQYF. CDR3 in DNA: TGCGCCAGCAGCCTGCGGGGGGGCCAGGCAGATACGCAGTATTTT.

This rearrangement joins TRBV2 to TRBJ2-2, with 12 bases lining up with TRBD2. The CDR3 totals 15 residues. Trimming cost V 1 base and J 7 bases; bases outside gene matches: 1. CDR1 SNHLY and CDR2 FYNNEI come from the germline V gene. CDR3 protein: CASSEVGLAGGELFF. The CDR3 bases are TGTGCCAGCAGTGAAGTGGGACTAGCGGGCGGGGAGCTGTTTTTT. The whole variable domain, remainder taken from reference TRBV2 and TRBJ2-2, is EPEVTQTPSHQVTQMGQEVILRCVPISNHLYFYWYRQILGQKVEFLVSFYNNEISEKSEIFDDQFSVERPDGSNFTLKIRSTKLEDSAMYFCASSEVGLAGGELFFGEGSRLTVL.

The chain employs TRBV14 and TRBJ2-1; D is perhaps TRBD2 (6 bases). V was clipped by 4 bases and J by 6 bases, with 13 bases between them. Germline assignment: CDR1 SGHDN and CDR2 FVKESK. The CDR3 covers 14 residues. The CDR3 coding sequence is TGTGCCAGCAGCCCTATCCGGGACTCCAATGAGCAGTTCTTC. Its translation is CASSPIRDSNEQFF.